This T cell receptor (beta chain) emerged from a study of T cells in Graves' hyperthyroidism and ophthalmopathy. Authors of the study amplified TCR beta CDR3 regions from RNA transcripts. RT-PCR in the first round (using the HTBI primer set) targeted the TCR CDR3. TCRdb called the multiplex PCR reads again in MiXCR, with one record for every CDR3 protein. The sample holds 450,000 to 650,000 distinct CDR3 sequences, less than 25% seen once. Trimming cost V 0 bases and J 6 bases; bases outside gene matches: 6. CDR1 is SGDLS and CDR2 is YYNGEE in the germline V gene. This CDR3 comprises 15 residues. Findings of the study overall: Blood also carried most thyroid clonotypes expanded above 0.001.

Worth noting for this clonotype: Its target is not known.

Investigators excluded patients with uncontrolled infection, other autoimmune disease, pregnancy or lactation. The chain is built from TRBV9 and TRBJ2-7, with 10 bases fitting TRBD2. This clonotype originated in a man between 18 and 35 years old with Graves' hyperthyroidism. The sample consisted of blood. In nucleotides, the CDR3 is TGTGCCAGCAGCGTAGCAGCGGGGGGGCAGAGCGAGCAGTACTTC. Residues: CASSVAAGGQSEQYF.